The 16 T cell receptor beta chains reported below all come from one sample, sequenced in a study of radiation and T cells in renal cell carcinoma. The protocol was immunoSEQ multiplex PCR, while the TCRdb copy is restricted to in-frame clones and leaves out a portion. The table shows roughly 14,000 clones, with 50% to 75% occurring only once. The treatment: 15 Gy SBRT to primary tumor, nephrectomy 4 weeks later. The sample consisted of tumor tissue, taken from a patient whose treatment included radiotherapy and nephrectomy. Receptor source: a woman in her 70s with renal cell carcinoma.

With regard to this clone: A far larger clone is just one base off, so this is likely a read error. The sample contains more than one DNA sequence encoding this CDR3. CDR3 protein: CASSLASGEQFF. For the CDR3, the DNA is TGCGCCAGCAGCTTGGCTAGTGGGGAGCAGTTCTTC. The chain combines TRBV5-1 with TRBJ2-1, with D uncertain. Trimming left V 0 bases short and J 10 bases short, with 8 bases between. Germline V gives CDR1 SGHRS, CDR2 YFSETQ. The CDR3 contains 12 residues. The whole variable domain, filled in from reference TRBV5-1 and TRBJ2-1, reads KAGVTQTPRYLIKTRGQQVTLSCSPISGHRSVSWYQQTPGQGLQFLFEYFSETQRNKGNFPGRFSGRQFSNSRSEMNVSTLELGDSALYLCASSLASGEQFFGPGTRLTVL.

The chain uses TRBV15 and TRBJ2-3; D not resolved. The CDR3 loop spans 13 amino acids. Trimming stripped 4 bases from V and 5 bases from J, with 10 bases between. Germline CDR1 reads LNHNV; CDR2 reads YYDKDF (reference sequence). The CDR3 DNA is TGTGCCACCAGCAACAGTGATGAAGATACGCAGTATTTT. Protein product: CATSNSDEDTQYF.

For the CDR3, the DNA is TGTGCCAGCAGCCCTGGGATCCGTGGCTACACCTTC. Amino acids: CASSPGIRGYTF. This chain links TRBV14 with TRBJ1-2; D is unclear. Germline V lookup: CDR1 SGHDN, CDR2 FVKESK. This CDR3 has 12 amino acids. The ends were cut back, 4 bases at V and 7 bases at J, with 10 bases in the middle.

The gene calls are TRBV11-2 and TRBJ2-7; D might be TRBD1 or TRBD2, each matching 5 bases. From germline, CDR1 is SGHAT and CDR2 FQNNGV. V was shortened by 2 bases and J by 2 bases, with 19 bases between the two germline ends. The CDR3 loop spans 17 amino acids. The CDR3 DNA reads TGTGCCAGCAGCTTAATCCCTTCGGGGCATAGGGCCTACGAGCAGTACTTC. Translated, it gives CASSLIPSGHRAYEQYF.

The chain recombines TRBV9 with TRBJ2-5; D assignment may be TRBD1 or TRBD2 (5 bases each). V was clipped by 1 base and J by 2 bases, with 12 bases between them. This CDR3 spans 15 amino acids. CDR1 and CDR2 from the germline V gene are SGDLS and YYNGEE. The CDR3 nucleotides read TGTGCCAGCAGCGTATACGGGGCCGATCAAGAGACCCAGTACTTC. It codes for CASSVYGADQETQYF.

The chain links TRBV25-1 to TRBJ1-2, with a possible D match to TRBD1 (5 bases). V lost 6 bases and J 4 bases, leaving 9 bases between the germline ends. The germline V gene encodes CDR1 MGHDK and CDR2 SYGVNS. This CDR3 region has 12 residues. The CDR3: CASSGAPYGYTF. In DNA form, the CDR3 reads TGTGCCAGCAGCGGGGCACCCTATGGCTACACCTTC.

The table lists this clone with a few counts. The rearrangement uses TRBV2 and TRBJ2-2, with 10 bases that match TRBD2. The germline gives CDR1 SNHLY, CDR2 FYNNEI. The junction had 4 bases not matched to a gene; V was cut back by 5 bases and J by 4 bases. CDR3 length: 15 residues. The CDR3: CASSPGLASTGELFF. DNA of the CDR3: TGTGCCAGCAGTCCGGGACTAGCGTCCACCGGGGAGCTGTTTTTT.

The CDR3 region is CASSLNFDSARRGEAFF. In nucleotides, the CDR3 is TGTGCCAGCAGTTTAAATTTTGACAGTGCCAGACGGGGTGAAGCTTTCTTT. The chain uses TRBV27 and TRBJ1-1; a possible D gene is TRBD1 (5 bases). V was pared by 2 bases and J by 7 bases, with 23 bases between. CDR3 size: 17 residues. Germline-derived CDR1 and CDR2 are MNHEY and SMNVEV (reference sequence).

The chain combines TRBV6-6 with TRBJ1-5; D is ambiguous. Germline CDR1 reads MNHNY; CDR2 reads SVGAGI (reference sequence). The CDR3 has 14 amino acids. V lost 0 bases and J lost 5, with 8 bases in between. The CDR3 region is CASSYSGSHQPQHF. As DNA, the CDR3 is TGTGCCAGCAGTTACTCTGGCAGTCATCAGCCCCAGCATTTT.

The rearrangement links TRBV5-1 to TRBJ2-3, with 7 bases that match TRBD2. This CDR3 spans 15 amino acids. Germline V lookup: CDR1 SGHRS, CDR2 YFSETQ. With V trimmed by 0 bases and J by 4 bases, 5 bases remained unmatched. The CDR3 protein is CASSLATAGADTQYF. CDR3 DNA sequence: TGCGCCAGCAGCTTGGCCACCGCGGGAGCAGATACGCAGTATTTT.

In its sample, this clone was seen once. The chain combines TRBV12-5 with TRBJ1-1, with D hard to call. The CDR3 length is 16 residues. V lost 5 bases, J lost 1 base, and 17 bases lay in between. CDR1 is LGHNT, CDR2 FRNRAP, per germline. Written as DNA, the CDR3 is TGTGCTAGTGGTCCCAAAACCTCCCGCAGGAACACTGAAGCTTTCTTT. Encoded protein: CASGPKTSRRNTEAFF.

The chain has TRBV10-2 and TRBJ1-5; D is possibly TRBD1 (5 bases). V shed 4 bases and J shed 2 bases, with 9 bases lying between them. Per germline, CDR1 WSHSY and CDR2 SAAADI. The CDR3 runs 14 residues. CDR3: CASSVTGGNQPQHF. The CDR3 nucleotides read TGCGCCAGCAGTGTTACAGGTGGCAATCAGCCCCAGCATTTT.

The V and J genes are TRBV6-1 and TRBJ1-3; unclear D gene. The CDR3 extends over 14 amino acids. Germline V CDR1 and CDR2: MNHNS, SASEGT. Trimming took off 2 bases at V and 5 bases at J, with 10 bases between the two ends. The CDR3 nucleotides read TGTGCCAGCAGTGAACACTATGTACGAAACACCATATATTTT. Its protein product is CASSEHYVRNTIYF.

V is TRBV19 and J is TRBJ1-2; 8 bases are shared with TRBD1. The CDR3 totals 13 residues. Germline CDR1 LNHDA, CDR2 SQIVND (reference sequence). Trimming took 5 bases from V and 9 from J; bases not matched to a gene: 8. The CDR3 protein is CASSVDRVSRYTF. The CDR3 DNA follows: TGTGCCAGTAGTGTGGACAGGGTGAGTCGCTACACCTTC.

CDR3 DNA sequence: TGTGCCAGCAGCCAATCTCGGTTAGCCTACGAGCAGTACTTC. It codes for CASSQSRLAYEQYF. The chain joins TRBV11-2 to TRBJ2-7; D remains unclear. The CDR3 length is 14 residues. Germline CDR1 is SGHAT and CDR2 is FQNNGV. V shed 5 bases and J shed 2 bases, with 13 bases lying between them.

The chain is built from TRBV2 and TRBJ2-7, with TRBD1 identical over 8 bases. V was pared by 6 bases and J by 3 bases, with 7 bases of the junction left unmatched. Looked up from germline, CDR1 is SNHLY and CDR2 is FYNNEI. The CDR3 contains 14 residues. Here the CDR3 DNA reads TGTGCCAGCAGCAGCCAGGGGGCAGACTACGAGCAGTACTTC. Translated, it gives CASSSQGADYEQYF.